The 5 T cell receptor beta chains below were found in one sample sequenced in a study of shared clonotypes between healthy human individuals. Naive CD8 cells comprised CD45RO-negative, CCR7-positively selected cells, excluding terminally differentiated effector memory CD45RA+ cells. TCRdb's copy holds only in-frame clones and misses some; the assay was immunoSEQ multiplex PCR. The sample has about 2 million clones; around 96% are singletons. Sequences were obtained from naive CD8+ T cells sorted from blood. These receptors were collected from a man in his late teens or twenties in good health.

This chain joins TRBV2 and TRBJ2-7; 7 bases are a match to TRBD2. Per germline, CDR1 SNHLY and CDR2 FYNNEI. J lost 1 base, V lost 2 bases, and 11 bases had no gene match. The CDR3 is 17 amino acids. In DNA form, the CDR3 reads TGTGCCAGCAGTGAATGGCTTGGCACTAGCGAGTCCTACGAGCAGTACTTC. Translation: CASSEWLGTSESYEQYF.

V gene TRBV19 combines with J gene TRBJ2-2, with 7 positions matching TRBD1. CDR1 LNHDA and CDR2 SQIVND come from the germline V gene (reference sequence). Trimming removed 2 bases from V and 6 bases from J; junction bases left unmatched: 6. This CDR3 region has 15 residues. This CDR3 is CASSIPTGYAGELFF. The DNA of the CDR3 is TGTGCCAGTAGTATACCGACAGGGTATGCCGGGGAGCTGTTTTTT.

This chain connects TRBV7-3 to TRBJ2-1; D perhaps matches TRBD2 (7 bases). CDR3 size: 16 residues. Germline V gives CDR1 SGHTA, CDR2 FQGTGA. With 1 base removed from V and 6 bases from J, the gap between germline ends came to 16 bases. CDR3 protein: CASSLKAGASGNEQFF. The CDR3 nucleotides are TGTGCCAGCAGCTTAAAGGCGGGGGCCTCGGGCAATGAGCAGTTCTTC.

The V gene is TRBV27, the J gene TRBJ2-7; 10 nucleotides line up with TRBD2. The CDR3 is 16 residues long. The V segment lost 1 base and the J segment 4 bases; nucleotides outside the gene matches: 7. The germline CDR1 and CDR2 sequences are MNHEY and SMNVEV (reference sequence). The CDR3 protein is CASSLFIPSGGYEQYF. CDR3 DNA: TGTGCCAGCAGTTTATTTATTCCTAGCGGGGGTTACGAGCAGTACTTC.

The rearrangement joins TRBV11-3 to TRBJ2-1; D is possibly TRBD1 (6 bases). CDR3 length: 13 residues. The V end lost 4 bases, the J end lost 7 bases, and 11 bases lay between the germline ends. CDR1 and CDR2 (germline): SGHNT, YENEEA. CDR3 sequence (DNA): TGTGCCAGCAGCTCCCGAGGGGGAAATGAGCAGTTCTTC. It yields the protein CASSSRGGNEQFF.